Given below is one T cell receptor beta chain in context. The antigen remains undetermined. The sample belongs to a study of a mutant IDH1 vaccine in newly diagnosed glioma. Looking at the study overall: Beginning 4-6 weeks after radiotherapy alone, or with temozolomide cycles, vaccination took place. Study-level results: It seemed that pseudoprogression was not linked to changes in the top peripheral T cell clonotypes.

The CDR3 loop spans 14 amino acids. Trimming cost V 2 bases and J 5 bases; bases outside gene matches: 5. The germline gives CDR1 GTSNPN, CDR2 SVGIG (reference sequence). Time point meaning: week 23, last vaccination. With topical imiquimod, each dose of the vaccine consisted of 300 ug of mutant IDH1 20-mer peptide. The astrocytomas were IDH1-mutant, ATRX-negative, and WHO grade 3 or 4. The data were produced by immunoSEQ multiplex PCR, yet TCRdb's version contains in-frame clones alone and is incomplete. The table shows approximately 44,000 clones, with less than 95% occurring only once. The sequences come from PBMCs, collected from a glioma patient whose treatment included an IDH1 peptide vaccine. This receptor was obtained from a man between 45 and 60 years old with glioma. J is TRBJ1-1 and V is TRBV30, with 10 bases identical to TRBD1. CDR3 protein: CAWSTDRGLTEAFF. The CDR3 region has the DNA TGTGCCTGGAGTACCGACAGGGGGCTAACTGAAGCTTTCTTT.